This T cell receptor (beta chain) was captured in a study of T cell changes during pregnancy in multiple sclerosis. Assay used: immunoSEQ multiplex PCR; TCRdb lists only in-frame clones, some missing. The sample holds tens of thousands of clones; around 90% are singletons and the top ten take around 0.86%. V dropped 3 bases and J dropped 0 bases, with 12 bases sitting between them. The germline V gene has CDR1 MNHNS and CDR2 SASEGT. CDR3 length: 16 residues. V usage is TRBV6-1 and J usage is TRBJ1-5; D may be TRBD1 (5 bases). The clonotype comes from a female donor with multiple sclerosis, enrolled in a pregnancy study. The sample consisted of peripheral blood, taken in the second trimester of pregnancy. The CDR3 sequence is CASSDVEGLSNQPQHF. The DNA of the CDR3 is TGTGCCAGCAGTGATGTGGAGGGACTTAGCAATCAGCCCCAGCATTTT.